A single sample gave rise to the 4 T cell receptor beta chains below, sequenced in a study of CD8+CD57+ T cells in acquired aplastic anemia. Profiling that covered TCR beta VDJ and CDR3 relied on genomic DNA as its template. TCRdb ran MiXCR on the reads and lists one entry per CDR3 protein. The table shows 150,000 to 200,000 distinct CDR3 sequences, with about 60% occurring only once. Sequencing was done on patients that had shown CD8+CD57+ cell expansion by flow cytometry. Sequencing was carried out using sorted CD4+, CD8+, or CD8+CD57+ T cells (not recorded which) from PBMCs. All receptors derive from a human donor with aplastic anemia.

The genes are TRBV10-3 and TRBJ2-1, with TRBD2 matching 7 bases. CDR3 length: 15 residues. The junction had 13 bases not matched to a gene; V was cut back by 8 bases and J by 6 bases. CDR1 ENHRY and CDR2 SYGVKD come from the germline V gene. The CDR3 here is CAISGGRSICNEQFF. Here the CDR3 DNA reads TGTGCCATCTCTGGCGGGAGAAGTATTTGCAATGAGCAGTTCTTC.

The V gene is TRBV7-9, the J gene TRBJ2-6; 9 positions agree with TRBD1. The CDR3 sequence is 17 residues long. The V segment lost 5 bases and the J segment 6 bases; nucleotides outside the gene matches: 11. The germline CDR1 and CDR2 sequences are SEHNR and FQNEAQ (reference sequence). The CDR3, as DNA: TGTGCCAGCAGCCCTATTACAGGGGGCGTTGTGGCCAACGTCCTGACTTTC. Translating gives CASSPITGGVVANVLTF.

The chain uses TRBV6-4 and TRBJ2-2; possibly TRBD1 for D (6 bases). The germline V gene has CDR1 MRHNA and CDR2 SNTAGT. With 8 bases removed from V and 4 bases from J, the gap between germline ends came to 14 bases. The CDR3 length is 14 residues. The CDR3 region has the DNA TGTGCCAGCTCTCAGGGGCGTAGCACCGGGGAGCTGTTTTTT. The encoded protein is CASSQGRSTGELFF.

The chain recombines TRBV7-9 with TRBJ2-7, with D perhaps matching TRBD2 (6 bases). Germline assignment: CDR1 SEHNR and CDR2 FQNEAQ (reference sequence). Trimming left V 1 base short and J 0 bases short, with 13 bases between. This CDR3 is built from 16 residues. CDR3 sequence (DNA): TGTGCCAGCAGCTTAGGGCCGGGACTGAGCTCCTACGAGCAGTACTTC. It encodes CASSLGPGLSSYEQYF.